Listed below are T cell receptor beta chains from one sample, sequenced in a study of T cells in Graves' hyperthyroidism and ophthalmopathy. TCRdb redid the calling of the multiplex PCR reads with MiXCR, one entry per CDR3 protein. The table records hundreds of thousands of distinct CDR3 sequences, about 15% of them present only once. The specimen was blood. The receptors were gathered from a middle-aged woman with Graves' ophthalmopathy. Both conserved end residues are part of each CDR3. A D gene is named only where the DNA matches it firmly. The size field is filled for only some rows; it gives once, few, many or a size class.

>TRBD1|TRBJ1-2|many|TRBV20-1
TGCAGTGCTATCGGACAGGGGGCCCACTATGGCTACACCTTC
CSAIGQGAHYGYTF
>-|TRBJ1-2|many|TRBV11-2
TGTGCCAGCAGTCTTAGAAGTGGTGGGCAGGGCGGCTATGGCTACACCTTC
CASSLRSGGQGGYGYTF
>-|TRBJ1-5|few|TRBV30
TGTGCCTGGAGTGCTCTAGCGGGAGGACAGCCCCAGCATTTT
CAWSALAGGQPQHF
>TRBD1|TRBJ1-1|many|TRBV5-1
TGCGCCAGCAGCTTAGGACCGGGACAGCTGCCTTTCTTT
CASSLGPGQLPFF
>-|TRBJ2-5|many|TRBV27
TGTGCCAGCAGTTGGACCCCGGTCGAGACCCAGTACTTC
CASSWTPVETQYF
>-|TRBJ2-2|-|TRBV10-3
TGTGCCATCAGTGAGCAGAGTAACACCGGGGAGCTGTTTTTT
CAISEQSNTGELFF
>-|TRBJ2-5|many|TRBV29-1
TGCAGCGTAGATGCCTGGACAGAGCAAGAGACCCAGTACTTC
CSVDAWTEQETQYF
>-|TRBJ1-1|many|TRBV6-5
TGTGCCAGCAGTTTCGGGGGAGGGTACACTGAAGCTTTCTTT
CASSFGGGYTEAFF
>-|TRBJ2-5|many|TRBV12-3/TRBV12-4
TGTGCCAGCAGACAAGAAAGGCTAGCCCCTACAGGGACCCAGTACTTC
CASRQERLAPTGTQYF
>TRBD1|TRBJ1-1|many|TRBV29-1
TGCAGCGTCGCGGGACAGACGGTACCTGAAGCTTTCTTT
CSVAGQTVPEAFF
>TRBD2|TRBJ2-5|-|TRBV20-1
TGCAGTGCTACCCGGACTAGCGGGAGTCGGCAAGAGACCCAGTACTTC
CSATRTSGSRQETQYF
>TRBD2|TRBJ2-5|-|TRBV29-1
TGCAGCGTCGCGCGACTAGCGGGAGACGGGACCCAGTACTTC
CSVARLAGDGTQYF
>-|TRBJ2-5|many|TRBV20-1
TGCAGTGCTAGAGATTCGGAGGGCCAAGAGACCCAGTACTTC
CSARDSEGQETQYF
>-|TRBJ2-3|many|TRBV12-3/TRBV12-4
TGTGCCAGCAGTTTCAGGGCCCCCACGCAGTATTTT
CASSFRAPTQYF
>-|TRBJ2-5|many|TRBV20-1
TGCAGTGCCGATCGGGAGACCCAGTACTTC
CSADRETQYF
>TRBD2|TRBJ2-7|-|TRBV5-6
TGTGCCAGCAGCTTCACTAGCGGGAGTTACGCTATATACGAGCAGTACTTC
CASSFTSGSYAIYEQYF
>-|TRBJ1-1|many|TRBV12-3/TRBV12-4
TGTGCCAGCAGTCCCTGGGGCAGTCTGAACACTGAAGCTTTCTTT
CASSPWGSLNTEAFF
>-|TRBJ2-2|few|TRBV29-1
TGCAGCGTTGGGGGGAGTTCCGGGGAGCTGTTTTTT
CSVGGSSGELFF
>-|TRBJ1-2|few|TRBV6-5
TGTGCCAGCAGTTACGAAGCTCTCTGGGGCTACACCTTC
CASSYEALWGYTF
>-|TRBJ2-7|few|TRBV9
TGTGCCAGCAGCGTAGACGCAAGCTCCTACGAGCAGTACTTC
CASSVDASSYEQYF
>-|TRBJ2-5|-|TRBV29-1
TGCAGCGTTGAAGATGGAGGAAGAAGCCAAGAGACCCAGTACTTC
CSVEDGGRSQETQYF
>-|TRBJ2-5|many|TRBV30
TGTGCCTGGAGTAGGGGGGCAGGACTGGAGACCCAGTACTTC
CAWSRGAGLETQYF
>-|TRBJ1-1|many|TRBV2
TGTGCCAGCGGGGGGGATGTGGGCACTGAAGCTTTCTTT
CASGGDVGTEAFF
>-|TRBJ1-1|few|TRBV19
TGTGCCAGTAGTATTTATGCGGGCACTGAAGCTTTCTTT
CASSIYAGTEAFF
>-|TRBJ2-5|many|TRBV7-2
TGTGCCAGCAGCTTAGCGGTGCAGGCATACCAAGAGACCCAGTACTTC
CASSLAVQAYQETQYF
>-|TRBJ2-3|many|TRBV2
TGTGCCAGCAGCGCGGGACAGAGCACAGATACGCAGTATTTT
CASSAGQSTDTQYF
>-|TRBJ1-2|many|TRBV11-2
TGTGCCAGCAGCCCCCCGTCCCGCTATGGCTACACCTTC
CASSPPSRYGYTF
>TRBD2|TRBJ2-7|few|TRBV4-1
TGCGCCAGCAGCCAAGTCCTCGTAGCGGGAAGCTCCTACGAGCAGTACTTC
CASSQVLVAGSSYEQYF
>TRBD2|TRBJ2-7|many|TRBV11-1
TGTGCCAGCAGCGCCGGGACTAGCGGGAGGGAACGAGAGCAGTACTTC
CASSAGTSGREREQYF
>-|TRBJ2-5|many|TRBV2
TGTGCCAGCAGTGAAGGGGCAGAGACCCAGTACTTC
CASSEGAETQYF
>-|TRBJ1-5|many|TRBV28
TGTGCGTTGGGGACTTATAGCAATCAGCCCCAGCATTTT
CALGTYSNQPQHF
>TRBD1|TRBJ1-1|many|TRBV28
TGTGCCAGCAGTCCGGGACAGGGGGCGAAAGCTTTCTTT
CASSPGQGAKAFF
>-|TRBJ2-7|few|TRBV6-5
TGTGCCAGCAGTTACTCAAGGGCCGACCGTCGCACTTACTTC
CASSYSRADRRTYF
>-|TRBJ1-6|many|TRBV20-1
TGCAGTGCGGAAGGGAATTCACCCCTCCACTTT
CSAEGNSPLHF
>TRBD1|TRBJ2-2|many|TRBV28
TGTGCCAGCAGGGTACAGGGGGAGGTCGGGGAGCTGTCTTTT
CASRVQGEVGELSF
>-|TRBJ2-7|-|TRBV24-1
TGTGCCACCAGAGGAGGGAGCGGCTACGAGCAGTACTTC
CATRGGSGYEQYF
>TRBD2|TRBJ2-2|many|TRBV12-3/TRBV12-4
TGTGCCAGCGCCGAGCGGGGAGACACCGGGGAGCTGTTTTTT
CASAERGDTGELFF
>-|TRBJ1-1|-|TRBV19
TGTGCCAGTATCTCCCGAGGGCAGGCGAACACTGAAGCTTTCTTT
CASISRGQANTEAFF
>TRBD1|TRBJ1-2|-|TRBV24-1
TGTGCCACCATGGACAGGGTTGGATATGGCTACACCTTC
CATMDRVGYGYTF
>-|TRBJ1-5|many|TRBV27
TGTGCCAGCAAACAGGGAAAGCAGCCCCAGCATTTT
CASKQGKQPQHF
>-|TRBJ1-3|few|TRBV5-1
TGCGCCAGCAGCTTGGAGACAGGCTCTGGAAACACCATATATTTT
CASSLETGSGNTIYF
>-|TRBJ1-5|many|TRBV19
TGTGCCAGTAGTATAGCCCCAGGGTTATCGGATCAGCCCCAGCATTTT
CASSIAPGLSDQPQHF